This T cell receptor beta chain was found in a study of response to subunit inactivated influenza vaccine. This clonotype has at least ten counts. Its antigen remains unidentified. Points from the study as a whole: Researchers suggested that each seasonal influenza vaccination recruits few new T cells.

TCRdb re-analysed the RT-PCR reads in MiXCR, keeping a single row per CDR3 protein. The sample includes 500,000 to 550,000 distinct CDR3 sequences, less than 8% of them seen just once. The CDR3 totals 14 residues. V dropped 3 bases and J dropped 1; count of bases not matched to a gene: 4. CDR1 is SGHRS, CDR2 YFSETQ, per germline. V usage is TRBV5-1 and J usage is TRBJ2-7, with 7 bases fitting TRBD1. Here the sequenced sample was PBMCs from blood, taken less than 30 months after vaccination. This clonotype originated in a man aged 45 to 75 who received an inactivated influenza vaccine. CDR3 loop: CASSSGTASYEQYF. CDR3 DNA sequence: TGCGCCAGCAGCTCCGGGACAGCATCCTACGAGCAGTACTTC.